Shown below are 11 T cell receptor beta chains from a single sample sequenced in a study of blood T cell repertoires in COVID-19. The table came from immunoSEQ multiplex PCR; TCRdb's copy has only in-frame clones and leaves some out. The sample has more than 250,000 clones; approximately 90% are singletons. The material sequenced was peripheral blood. The receptors derive from a man between 18 and 29 years old with active or convalescent COVID-19.

This clone was recorded only once. The CDR3 spells CASSAGPEAFF. The CDR3 nucleotides are TGCGCCAGCAGCGCGGGACCTGAAGCTTTCTTT. This rearrangement joins TRBV5-1 to TRBJ1-1, with a weak D call TRBD1 (5 bases). The V gene lost 4 bases and the J gene lost 6 bases, with 7 bases spanning the gap. Germline CDR1 and CDR2: SGHRS and YFSETQ. The CDR3 loop spans 11 amino acids.

The J gene is TRBJ2-7, the V gene TRBV5-6; 9 bases line up with TRBD2. The germline gives CDR1 SGHDT, CDR2 YYEEEE. The V and J ends lost 4 bases and 5 bases, in that order; junction bases with no gene match: 7. The CDR3 has 14 amino acids. The CDR3 DNA is TGTGCCAGCAGCATACCGGGACTAGCAAACGAGCAGTACTTC. Translated, it gives CASSIPGLANEQYF.

The chain carries TRBV3-1 (or the pseudogene TRBV3-2) and TRBJ2-1; D not certain. The V gene lost 0 bases and the J gene lost 6 bases, with 9 bases spanning the gap. From germline, CDR1 is LGHDT and CDR2 YNNKEL (reference sequence). This CDR3 has 14 residues. CDR3 in DNA: TGTGCCAGCAGCCAAGATGAGCAACGCAATGAGCAGTTCTTC. This sequence encodes CASSQDEQRNEQFF.

This clone was found once. J is TRBJ1-5 and V is TRBV19; D unresolved. V lost 3 bases and J lost 6, with 12 bases in between. Germline assignment: CDR1 LNHDA and CDR2 SQIVND (reference sequence). The CDR3 contains 14 residues. The DNA for the CDR3 is TGTGCCAGTAGTATCCCGGGATTGGGTCAGCCCCAGCATTTT. This sequence encodes CASSIPGLGQPQHF.

The chain couples TRBV9 to TRBJ2-3; TRBD2 is a possible D gene (6 bases). In germline, CDR1 is SGDLS, CDR2 YYNGEE. The ends were cut back, 0 bases at V and 2 bases at J, with 7 bases in the middle. CDR3 length: 14 residues. CDR3 coding DNA: TGTGCCAGCAGCGTAGCGGGAGCCACAGATACGCAGTATTTT. Translating it yields CASSVAGATDTQYF.

The J gene is TRBJ2-6, the V gene TRBV5-1, with 7 bases matching TRBD1. The CDR3 extends over 19 amino acids. Germline values: CDR1 SGHRS, CDR2 YFSETQ. J gave up 0 bases and V 4 bases, and 13 bases lay outside the gene matches. DNA of the CDR3: TGCGCCAGCAGCCTACTATCCGGGACAGCGTTCTCTGGGGCCAACGTCCTGACTTTC. This codes for CASSLLSGTAFSGANVLTF.

The gene calls are TRBV10-2 and TRBJ2-3; a possible D gene is TRBD2 (6 bases). Looked up from germline, CDR1 is WSHSY and CDR2 is SAAADI. Trimming took 0 bases from V and 2 from J, leaving 9 bases between them. The CDR3 length is 15 residues. This CDR3 reads CASSESWDSTDTQYF. CDR3 bases: TGCGCCAGCAGTGAGTCCTGGGACTCCACAGATACGCAGTATTTT.

In its sample, this clone was seen once. The V call is TRBV5-4, the J call TRBJ2-1, with 7 bases that match TRBD2. V was clipped by 7 bases and J by 2 bases; unmatched bases: 9. This CDR3 is 15 amino acids long. Germline lookup yields CDR1 SGHNT and CDR2 YYREEE (reference sequence). DNA of the CDR3: TGTGCCAGCGAGTGGGGAGGGACTACCTACAATGAGCAGTTCTTC. Protein product: CASEWGGTTYNEQFF.

This clone was seen just once. The chain links TRBV5-1 to TRBJ1-2; the match to TRBD1 covers 10 bases. The CDR3 runs 15 residues. CDR1 is SGHRS and CDR2 is YFSETQ in the germline V gene. V lost 4 bases to trimming and J lost 3 bases; unmatched junction nucleotides: 6. This chain's CDR3 is CASSPGQGVYYGYTF. The CDR3 DNA is TGCGCCAGCAGCCCCGGACAGGGGGTTTACTATGGCTACACCTTC.

The rearrangement uses TRBV19 and TRBJ1-5; 7 positions match TRBD1. CDR1 is LNHDA and CDR2 is SQIVND in the germline V gene (reference sequence). With V trimmed by 5 bases and J by 0 bases, 4 bases remained unmatched. The CDR3 is made up of 15 amino acids. CDR3: CASSPGQYSNQPQHF. The CDR3 DNA reads as TGTGCCAGTAGTCCGGGACAGTATAGCAATCAGCCCCAGCATTTT. Supplemented by reference TRBV19 and TRBJ1-5, the full variable domain reads DGGITQSPKYLFRKEGQNVTLSCEQNLNHDAMYWYRQDPGQGLRLIYYSQIVNDFQKGDIAEGYSVSREKKESFPLTVTSAQKNPTAFYLCASSPGQYSNQPQHFGDGTRLSIL.

This clone came up once. The V call is TRBV27, the J call TRBJ1-2; 7 bases map to TRBD1. CDR1 and CDR2 from the germline V gene are MNHEY and SMNVEV (reference sequence). V shed 2 bases, J shed 5 bases, and the junction held 2 bases outside the gene matches. This CDR3 is built from 13 residues. The CDR3 loop reads CASSLNRGYGYTF. The CDR3 DNA follows: TGTGCCAGCAGTTTAAACAGGGGTTATGGCTACACCTTC.